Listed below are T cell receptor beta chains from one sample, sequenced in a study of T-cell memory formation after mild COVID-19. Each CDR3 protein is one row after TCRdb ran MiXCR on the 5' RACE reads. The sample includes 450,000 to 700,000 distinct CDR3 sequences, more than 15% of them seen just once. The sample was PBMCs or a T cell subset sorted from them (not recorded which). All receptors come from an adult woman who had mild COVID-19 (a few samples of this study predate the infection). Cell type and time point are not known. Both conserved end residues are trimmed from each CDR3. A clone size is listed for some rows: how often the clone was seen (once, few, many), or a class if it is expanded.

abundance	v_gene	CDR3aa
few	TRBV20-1	SARDSGGWGYT
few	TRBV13	ASSWGQVGYT
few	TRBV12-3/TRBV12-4	ASSRGGWEQY
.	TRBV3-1	ASSQDPRGLRNTIY
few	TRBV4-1	ASSHPGQGARDTGELF
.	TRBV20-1	SARGQGNQPQH
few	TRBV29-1	SVTIGTGDTQY
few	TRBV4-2	ASSQDWRGGEETQY
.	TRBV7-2	ASRDGRHSEKLF
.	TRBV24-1	ATSAAGGWNEQF
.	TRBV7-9	ASSLYRGDTQY
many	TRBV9	ASSVATGFGVGSSYNEQF
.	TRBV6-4	ASSDLGQGNYEQY
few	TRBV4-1	ASSQEGPNADTQY
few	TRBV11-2	ASSLEQTQY
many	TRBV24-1	ATSAVASYEQY
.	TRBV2	ASSDGDRVVFSYEQY
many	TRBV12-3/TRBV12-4	ASSPIGTRGVYEQY
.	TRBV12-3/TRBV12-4	ASSFGPPAYNEQF